This passage covers 32 T cell receptor beta chains from one sample sequenced in a study of blood T cell repertoires in COVID-19. Clones were read by immunoSEQ multiplex PCR, and TCRdb kept only the in-frame ones, dropping some. The data contain around 140,000 clones, 87% of them singletons. The sample comprised PBMCs or T cells enriched from blood (not recorded which). The receptors come from a man aged 55-75 years who had recovered from COVID-19.

V gene TRBV19 combines with J gene TRBJ2-7; TRBD2 matches at 8 bases. The CDR3 is 14 residues long. Trimming took 9 bases from V and 0 from J; bases not matched to a gene: 7. Germline V gene lookup returns CDR1 LNHDA and CDR2 SQIVND (reference sequence). DNA for the CDR3: TGTGCCAGCCAGCGGACTAGCAGCTCCTACGAGCAGTACTTC. Its protein product is CASQRTSSSYEQYF.

The CDR3 here is CASSPKGWYGYTF. DNA for the CDR3: TGTGCCAGCAGTCCCAAGGGGTGGTATGGCTACACCTTC. V usage is TRBV6-1 and J usage is TRBJ1-2; tentative D call: TRBD1 (5 bases). CDR3 length equals 13 residues. Germline V gene data show CDR1 as MNHNS and CDR2 as SASEGT. V was pared by 5 bases and J by 5 bases, with 12 bases between.

The genes are TRBV27 and TRBJ2-1; TRBD1 matches at 7 bases. Trimming took 3 bases from V and 2 from J; bases not matched to a gene: 7. Germline V CDR1 and CDR2: MNHEY, SMNVEV (reference sequence). The CDR3 extends over 16 amino acids. The CDR3 sequence is CASSFQTGRAYNEQFF. Here the CDR3 DNA reads TGTGCCAGCAGTTTCCAGACAGGGCGGGCCTACAATGAGCAGTTCTTC.

This clone showed up just a few times. The rearrangement joins TRBV6-1 to TRBJ2-1; 12 nucleotides line up with TRBD2. This CDR3 region has 16 residues. The germline V gene has CDR1 MNHNS and CDR2 SASEGT. With V trimmed by 2 bases and J by 6 bases, 5 bases remained unmatched. The CDR3 here is CASSEQPGLAGNEQFF. The CDR3 DNA reads TGTGCCAGCAGTGAACAGCCGGGACTAGCGGGCAATGAGCAGTTCTTC.

V usage is TRBV12-3 or TRBV12-4 and J usage is TRBJ2-2; D unclear. Deletions cut 3 bases from V and 7 bases from J, with 6 bases between. This CDR3 has 12 residues. The CDR3 sequence: CASSFQDGELFF. DNA for the CDR3: TGTGCCAGCAGTTTTCAGGACGGGGAGCTGTTTTTT.

The chain is built from TRBV25-1 and TRBJ2-1, with 15 bases aligning to TRBD2. This CDR3 region has 13 residues. V lost 9 bases, J lost 10 bases, and 4 bases stayed unmatched. Germline V gene data show CDR1 as MGHDK and CDR2 as SYGVNS. This CDR3 reads CASSGTSGGEQFF. CDR3 bases: TGTGCCAGTTCCGGGACTAGCGGGGGGGAGCAGTTCTTC.

CDR3: CASSRGPPGGRGLLANTGELFF. CDR3 nucleotides: TGTGCCAGCAGTCGGGGCCCCCCTGGGGGGCGGGGGCTACTCGCGAACACCGGGGAGCTGTTTTTT. This chain uses TRBV9 with TRBJ2-2, with TRBD2 as a possible D gene (7 bases). This CDR3 is built from 22 residues. Trimming removed 5 bases from V and 0 bases from J, with 32 bases in between. Germline lookup yields CDR1 SGDLS and CDR2 YYNGEE.

This clone was seen once. The V call is TRBV3-1 (or the pseudogene TRBV3-2), the J call TRBJ2-1, with 11 bases fitting TRBD2. Germline CDR1 is LGHDT and CDR2 is YNNKEL (reference sequence). Trimming took 3 bases from V and 8 from J; bases not matched to a gene: 6. The CDR3 consists of 15 residues. CDR3 sequence: CASSHGLAGGYEQFF. The CDR3 DNA reads TGTGCCAGCAGCCATGGTCTAGCGGGAGGCTATGAGCAGTTCTTC.

This clone was counted a few times. The rearrangement links TRBV28 to TRBJ2-2; TRBD1 agrees at 8 bases. Trimming at V came to 4 bases and at J to 7 bases, leaving 5 bases not matched to a gene. This CDR3 has 14 amino acids. CDR1 is MDHEN, CDR2 SYDVKM, per germline. The CDR3 is CASSSTGVVGELFF. Written as DNA, the CDR3 is TGTGCCAGCAGTTCGACAGGGGTTGTCGGGGAGCTGTTTTTT.

V and J are TRBV7-9 and TRBJ1-1; TRBD1 matches 8 bases. From germline, CDR1 is SEHNR and CDR2 FQNEAQ (reference sequence). The CDR3 sequence is 15 residues long. V was clipped by 5 bases and J by 4 bases; unmatched bases: 9. The CDR3, as DNA: TGTGCCAGCAGCCGCTTGGCAGGGGGCGTCACTGAAGCTTTCTTT. Its translation is CASSRLAGGVTEAFF. The full variable domain, with the rest looked up from reference TRBV7-9 and TRBJ1-1, is DTGVSQNPRHKITKRGQNVTFRCDPISEHNRLYWYRQTLGQGPEFLTYFQNEAQLEKSRLLSDRFSAERPKGSFSTLEIQRTEQGDSAMYLCASSRLAGGVTEAFFGQGTRLTVV.

Note on this clone: The germline gene is not matched at one end of the junction; a read error may be the cause. CDR3 in amino acids: CASSITPGTFLTDTQYF. The CDR3 DNA reads as TGTGCCAGCAGCATAACCCCCGGGACATTCTTAACAGATACGCAGTATTTT. V is TRBV7-3 and J is TRBJ2-3; possible D gene TRBD1, 6 bases. Germline CDR1 is SGHTA and CDR2 is FQGTGA. The CDR3 extends over 17 amino acids. The full variable domain, its missing parts supplied by reference TRBV7-3 and TRBJ2-3, is GAGVSQTPSNKVTEKGKYVELRCDPISGHTALYWYRQSLGQGPEFLIYFQGTGAADDSGLPNDRFFAVRPEGSVSTLKIQRTERGDSAVYLCASSITPGTFLTDTQYFGPGTRLTVL.

The sample holds a few counts of this clone. The chain combines TRBV14 with TRBJ1-1; no firm D call. CDR3 length: 15 residues. V lost 0 bases to trimming and J lost 4 bases, with 12 bases between them. CDR1 and CDR2 from the germline V gene are SGHDN and FVKESK. Here the CDR3 DNA reads TGTGCCAGCAGCCAAGATCCTCCAGGTTTCACTGAAGCTTTCTTT. Translation gives CASSQDPPGFTEAFF.

The chain combines TRBV19 with TRBJ2-7, with 7 bases lining up with TRBD1. Germline V gene sequence: CDR1 LNHDA, CDR2 SQIVND (reference sequence). The V gene end was trimmed by 5 bases and the J gene end by 5 bases; junction bases not matched to a gene: 12. The CDR3 has 15 amino acids. CDR3 region: CASSAETGSRNEQYF. The CDR3 DNA reads as TGTGCCAGTAGTGCGGAGACAGGGTCGAGGAACGAGCAGTACTTC.

This sequence joins TRBV27 and TRBJ1-1; 8 positions match TRBD1. V was pared by 6 bases and J by 0 bases, with 12 bases of the junction left unmatched. CDR3 size: 17 residues. CDR1 is MNHEY and CDR2 is SMNVEV in the germline V gene (reference sequence). CDR3 in amino acids: CASRRNRGAVLNTEAFF. The DNA for the CDR3 is TGTGCCAGCAGACGCAACAGGGGGGCCGTTCTGAACACTGAAGCTTTCTTT.

The gene calls are TRBV4-1 and TRBJ1-4; 7 bases align to TRBD1. The CDR3 sequence is 14 residues long. Germline CDR1 is MGHRA and CDR2 is YSYEKL. After removal of 4 bases from V and 2 bases from J, the junction contained 1 base not matched to a gene. CDR3: CASSRGQTNEKLFF. The CDR3, as DNA: TGCGCCAGCAGCCGGGGACAGACTAATGAAAAACTGTTTTTT.

The V gene is TRBV24-1, the J gene TRBJ2-1, with 14 bases that match TRBD2. V shed 0 bases, J shed 8 bases, and the junction held 2 bases outside the gene matches. Germline loops: CDR1 KGHDR, CDR2 SFDVKD. The CDR3 has 16 residues. The CDR3 protein is CATSDLRLAGGDEQFF. Here the CDR3 DNA reads TGTGCCACCAGTGATTTGCGACTAGCGGGAGGGGATGAGCAGTTCTTC.

This sequence joins TRBV10-3 and TRBJ2-3; tentatively, D is TRBD2 (6 bases). The CDR3 has 13 amino acids. The V and J ends lost 10 bases and 0 bases respectively, with 11 bases between them. In germline, CDR1 is ENHRY, CDR2 SYGVKD. The CDR3 reads CATLSGSTDTQYF. The CDR3 DNA reads as TGTGCCACTCTTAGCGGAAGCACAGATACGCAGTATTTT.

V usage is TRBV3-1 (or the pseudogene TRBV3-2) and J usage is TRBJ1-3, with D possibly being TRBD1 (5 bases). Germline V gives CDR1 LGHDT, CDR2 YNNKEL (reference sequence). This CDR3 contains 16 residues. Trimming left V 1 base short and J 3 bases short, with 13 bases between. Written as DNA, the CDR3 is TGTGCCAGCAGCCAAGGTATCGGGGGTGTTGGAAACACCATATATTTT. This codes for CASSQGIGGVGNTIYF.

The J gene is TRBJ1-2, the V gene TRBV6-6, with TRBD1 as a possible D gene (6 bases). With 5 bases removed from V and 5 bases from J, the gap between germline ends came to 9 bases. There are 12 residues in the CDR3. CDR1 MNHNY and CDR2 SVGAGI come from the germline V gene (reference sequence). The CDR3 bases are TGTGCCAGCAGTGCAAGGGGGTATGGCTACACCTTC. Encoded protein: CASSARGYGYTF.

This clone was observed once. The rearrangement uses TRBV19 and TRBJ1-2; 9 positions agree with TRBD1. V was pared by 8 bases and J by 6 bases, with 13 bases of the junction left unmatched. There are 15 residues in the CDR3. Germline-derived CDR1 and CDR2 are LNHDA and SQIVND (reference sequence). CDR3 in DNA: TGTGCCAGTGATATTACCGGGACAGGGATGGATGGCTACACCTTC. Protein product: CASDITGTGMDGYTF.

The chain employs TRBV7-6 and TRBJ1-1; 7 nucleotides line up with TRBD1. Germline V gene sequence: CDR1 SGHVS, CDR2 FNYEAQ. Unmatched junction bases numbered 13, after V lost 4 bases and J lost 5 bases. There are 16 residues in the CDR3. The CDR3 protein is CASSSQTGTMRTEAFF. CDR3 nucleotide sequence: TGTGCCAGCAGCTCGCAGACAGGGACCATGAGGACTGAAGCTTTCTTT.

This chain links TRBV10-1 with TRBJ1-6; 9 positions match TRBD1. Germline V gene lookup returns CDR1 WNHNN and CDR2 SYGVQD (reference sequence). Trimming at V came to 2 bases and at J to 8 bases, leaving 1 base not matched to a gene. The CDR3 is made up of 14 amino acids. CDR3 protein: CASSERTGDSPLHF. CDR3 DNA sequence: TGCGCCAGCAGTGAGCGGACAGGGGATTCACCCCTCCACTTT.

V is TRBV19 and J is TRBJ1-5; D not resolved. Trimming took 6 bases from V and 7 from J, leaving 16 bases between them. CDR1 is LNHDA, CDR2 SQIVND, per germline (reference sequence). CDR3 length: 14 residues. The CDR3 region is CASSRLLSGQPQHF. The CDR3 DNA follows: TGTGCCAGTAGCCGCCTATTGTCAGGACAGCCCCAGCATTTT.

This clone was recorded once. V gene TRBV28 combines with J gene TRBJ2-6; 7 bases are shared with TRBD2. The length of the CDR3 is 15 residues. Unmatched junction bases numbered 6, after V lost 6 bases and J lost 4 bases. In germline, CDR1 is MDHEN, CDR2 SYDVKM. CDR3 nucleotides: TGTGCCAGCAGGTTGGGGGGGGACGGGGCCAACGTCCTGACTTTC. Protein: CASRLGGDGANVLTF.

This sequence joins TRBV12-3 or TRBV12-4 and TRBJ1-1; D is undetermined. The CDR3 has 13 residues. Trimming pared 8 bases from V and 5 bases from J, leaving 15 bases between. This CDR3 reads CASATGLLTEAFF. In nucleotides, the CDR3 is TGTGCCAGCGCCACGGGATTATTAACTGAAGCTTTCTTT.

V is TRBV5-1 and J is TRBJ1-2; TRBD1 matches at 7 bases. Germline lookup yields CDR1 SGHRS and CDR2 YFSETQ. The V gene end was trimmed by 4 bases and the J gene end by 4 bases; junction bases not matched to a gene: 7. The CDR3 loop spans 14 amino acids. The CDR3 DNA reads TGCGCCAGCAGCCCGGACAGGATTTCCTATGGCTACACCTTC. Protein sequence: CASSPDRISYGYTF.

This chain uses TRBV2 with TRBJ2-7; a weak D match, TRBD1 (6 bases). The CDR3 runs to 14 residues. CDR1 SNHLY and CDR2 FYNNEI come from the germline V gene. V was shortened by 6 bases and J by 2 bases, with 14 bases between the two germline ends. DNA of the CDR3: TGTGCCAGCAGACAAGGACAGTTCCCCTACGAGCAGTACTTC. Translating gives CASRQGQFPYEQYF.

The chain couples TRBV18 to TRBJ2-3; possibly TRBD1 for D (6 bases). The CDR3 extends over 14 amino acids. CDR1 is KGHSH, CDR2 LQKENI, per germline. V lost 8 bases, J lost 2 bases, and 14 bases lay in between. The CDR3 sequence is CASLDRTNTDTQYF. DNA of the CDR3: TGTGCCAGCCTTGACAGGACAAACACAGATACGCAGTATTTT.

The genes are TRBV6-6 and TRBJ1-2; D ambiguous. The CDR3 covers 15 residues. V was trimmed by 5 bases and J by 6 bases, leaving 19 bases between them. CDR1 and CDR2 from the germline V gene are MNHNY and SVGAGI (reference sequence). CDR3 sequence reads: CASSLTKAPEDGYTF. In nucleotides, the CDR3 is TGTGCCAGCAGTCTTACTAAAGCCCCCGAGGATGGCTACACCTTC.

This sequence joins TRBV27 and TRBJ2-7, with 11 bases fitting TRBD2. Looked up from germline, CDR1 is MNHEY and CDR2 is SMNVEV (reference sequence). The CDR3 has 14 amino acids. V shed 6 bases and J 5 bases; nucleotides not matched to a gene: 6. In DNA, the CDR3 is TGTGCCAGCAGGTTAGCGGGAGGGACCCACGAGCAGTACTTC. Translating gives CASRLAGGTHEQYF.

V usage is TRBV5-4 and J usage is TRBJ2-3, with 7 positions matching TRBD1. CDR1 and CDR2 from the germline V gene are SGHNT and YYREEE (reference sequence). This CDR3 region has 16 residues. Germline trimming cut 3 bases from V and 6 bases from J; bases unmatched to any gene: 13. The CDR3 region is CASSSTGTASPDTQYF. In nucleotides, the CDR3 is TGTGCCAGCAGCTCCACCGGGACAGCGAGCCCTGATACGCAGTATTTT. The full variable domain, completed using reference TRBV5-4 and TRBJ2-3, is ETGVTQSPTHLIKTRGQQVTLRCSSQSGHNTVSWYQQALGQGPQFIFQYYREEENGRGNFPPRFSGLQFPNYSSELNVNALELDDSALYLCASSSTGTASPDTQYFGPGTRLTVL.

The chain recombines TRBV28 with TRBJ2-1, with 10 positions matching TRBD2. The CDR3 runs to 15 residues. Germline CDR1 MDHEN, CDR2 SYDVKM. Unmatched junction bases numbered 4, after V lost 6 bases and J lost 2 bases. The CDR3 region has the DNA TGTGCCAGCAGAAAAGCGGGGGGGGCCTACAATGAGCAGTTCTTC. Residues: CASRKAGGAYNEQFF.